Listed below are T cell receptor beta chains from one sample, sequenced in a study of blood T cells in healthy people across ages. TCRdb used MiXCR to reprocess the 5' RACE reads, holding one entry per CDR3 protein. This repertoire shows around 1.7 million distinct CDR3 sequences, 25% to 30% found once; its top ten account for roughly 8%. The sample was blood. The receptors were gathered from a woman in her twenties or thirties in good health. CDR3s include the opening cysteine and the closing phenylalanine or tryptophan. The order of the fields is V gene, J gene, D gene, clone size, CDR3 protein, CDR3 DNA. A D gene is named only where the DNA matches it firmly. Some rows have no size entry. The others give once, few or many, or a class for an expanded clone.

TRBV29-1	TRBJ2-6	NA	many	CSVAPPTGSGANVLTF	TGCAGCGTTGCCCCACCTACGGGCTCTGGGGCCAACGTCCTGACTTTC
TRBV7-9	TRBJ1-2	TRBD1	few	CASNPSDRGRDLFGGYTF	TGTGCCAGCAACCCGAGCGACAGGGGGCGCGATTTGTTTGGTGGCTACACCTTC
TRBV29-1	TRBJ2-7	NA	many	CSVVPAGRAHEQYF	TGCAGCGTTGTTCCCGCCGGCAGGGCACACGAGCAGTACTTC
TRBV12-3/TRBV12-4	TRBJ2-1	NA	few	CASSFRPLGMGEQFF	TGTGCCAGCAGTTTCAGGCCCCTGGGAATGGGGGAGCAGTTCTTC
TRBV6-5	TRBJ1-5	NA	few	CASSYSTAQGGSNQPQHF	TGTGCCAGCAGTTACTCGACAGCACAGGGAGGGAGCAATCAGCCCCAGCATTTT
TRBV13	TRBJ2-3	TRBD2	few	CASSYLGEGTQYF	TGTGCCAGCAGCTACCTTGGGGAGGGTACGCAGTATTTT
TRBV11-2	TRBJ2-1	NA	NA	CASSLDGVVGGPSSYNEQFF	TGTGCCAGCAGCTTAGATGGGGTAGTTGGGGGGCCTAGCTCCTACAATGAGCAGTTCTTC
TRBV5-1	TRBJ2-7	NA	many	CASSLQNLRGSSYEQYF	TGCGCCAGCAGCTTACAAAACCTGAGGGGGAGCTCCTACGAGCAGTACTTC
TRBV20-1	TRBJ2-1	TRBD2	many	CSASGLASSYNEQFF	TGCAGTGCTTCCGGACTAGCGAGCTCCTACAATGAGCAGTTCTTC
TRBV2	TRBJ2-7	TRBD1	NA	CASSGQGAVIEQYF	TGTGCCAGCAGTGGACAGGGGGCTGTTATCGAGCAGTACTTC
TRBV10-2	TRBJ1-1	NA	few	CASSDKTAGSTEAFF	TGCGCCAGCAGCGACAAAACCGCAGGGTCTACTGAAGCTTTCTTT
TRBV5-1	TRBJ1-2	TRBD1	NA	CASRGGQAAYGYTF	TGCGCCAGCAGGGGAGGACAGGCGGCCTATGGCTACACCTTC
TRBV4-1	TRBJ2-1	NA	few	CASSQFGLSYNEQFF	TGCGCCAGCAGCCAATTTGGGCTTTCCTACAATGAGCAGTTCTTC
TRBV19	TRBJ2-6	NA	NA	CASRVSGTGANVLTF	TGTGCCAGCCGCGTCAGTGGGACTGGGGCCAACGTCCTGACTTTC
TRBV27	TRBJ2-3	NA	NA	CASTEVGGHKDTQYF	TGTGCCAGCACAGAGGTGGGGGGGCATAAAGATACGCAGTATTTT
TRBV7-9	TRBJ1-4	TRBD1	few	CASSLGDRATRKEKRFF	TGTGCCAGCAGCTTGGGGGACAGGGCCACCCGTAAAGAAAAACGGTTTTTT
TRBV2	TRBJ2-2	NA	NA	CASSRLPAGELFF	TGTGCCAGCAGCCGCCTGCCAGCCGGGGAGCTGTTTTTT
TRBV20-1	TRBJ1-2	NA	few	CSARLGSYGYTF	TGCAGTGCTAGATTAGGGTCCTATGGCTACACCTTC
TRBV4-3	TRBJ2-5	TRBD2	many	CASSQELAGGEETQYF	TGCGCCAGCAGCCAAGAGCTAGCGGGAGGGGAAGAGACCCAGTACTTC
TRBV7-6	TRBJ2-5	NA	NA	CASSLFGPQETQYF	TGTGCCAGCAGCTTATTTGGGCCCCAAGAGACCCAGTACTTC